One TCR beta chain is described in this entry. Its antigen is not known. Other DNA sequences of this sample code for an identical CDR3. V was pared by 2 bases and J by 4 bases, with 11 bases between. Germline CDR1 reads GTSNPN; CDR2 reads SVGIG (reference sequence). The CDR3 contains 13 residues. The data originate from a study of shared clonotypes between healthy human individuals. TCRdb's copy holds only in-frame clones and misses some; the assay was immunoSEQ multiplex PCR. The sample comprises 2 million or so clones, 85% to 95% of which are singletons, and more than 0.1% rests with the top ten. Study results and limitations: Generally, estimated richness proved larger in naive subsets than it did in memory subsets.

This clonotype was obtained from a man aged 18 to 35 in good health. The sample was naive CD4+ T cells sorted from blood. The subset is: CD45RA+ positively selected. This chain uses TRBV30 with TRBJ1-2; no clear D gene. This CDR3 is CAWSLRGIYGYTF. As DNA, the CDR3 is TGTGCCTGGAGTCTTCGTGGGATCTATGGCTACACCTTC.